What follows describes a single T cell receptor beta chain. Its specificity is not known. These data are taken from a study of blood T cells in healthy people across ages. CDR3 length: 12 amino acids. The ends were cut back, 8 bases at V and 6 bases at J, with 13 bases in the middle. The germline V gene has CDR1 SGHTA and CDR2 FQGTGA. Primers used in a second PCR of roughly 6 to 12 cycles were a sample-barcoded 5' primer and a J-beta primer mix. TCRdb reprocessed the 5' RACE reads with MiXCR, giving one entry per CDR3 protein. This table has fewer than 2,000,000 distinct CDR3 sequences, 30% to 40% appearing once. Whole-study findings and limits: Conclusively comparing naive with antigen-experienced cells was impossible with unsorted PBMCs.

The sequence was obtained from a human donor in good health. The specimen sequenced was blood. The V call is TRBV7-3, the J call TRBJ1-2, with D hard to call. CDR3 sequence reads: CASGPSDHGYTF. The CDR3 DNA reads TGTGCCAGCGGCCCCTCGGACCATGGCTACACCTTC.